This T cell receptor (beta chain) was identified in a study of technical replicates of blood from a few donors. The protocol was immunoSEQ multiplex PCR, while the TCRdb copy is restricted to in-frame clones and leaves out a portion. The table includes over 65,000 clones, 95% to 98% detected once. Germline CDR1 and CDR2: MNHEY and SMNVEV (reference sequence). The ends lost 2 bases at V and 5 bases at J; junction bases unmatched: 17. The CDR3 extends over 18 amino acids. The sequenced sample consisted of T cells isolated from PBMCs. The sequence came from a human donor in good health. V and J are TRBV27 and TRBJ1-2; 7 positions match TRBD1. CDR3: CASSLVFDREKGRYGYTF. In DNA form, the CDR3 reads TGTGCCAGCAGTTTAGTGTTTGACAGGGAAAAGGGACGGTATGGCTACACCTTC.